Shown below are 21 T cell receptor beta chains from a single sample sequenced in a study of cytomegalovirus exposure and HLA in healthy donors. PCR involved 60 Vbeta and 13 Jbeta primers. Using immunoSEQ multiplex PCR, the repertoire was profiled, and TCRdb retains in-frame clones only, with some absent. The table has 65,000 to 90,000 clones, about four fifths seen once. Input material: PBMCs. The receptors stem from a man in his 60s in good health and CMV-seronegative.

The chain carries TRBV7-6 and TRBJ2-7, with D uncertain. Germline V lookup: CDR1 SGHVS, CDR2 FNYEAQ. The CDR3 spans 15 residues. With 2 bases removed from V and 2 bases from J, the gap between germline ends came to 13 bases. The DNA of the CDR3 is TGTGCCAGCAGCTTAAATCAGGTGGCCGCCTACGAGCAGTACTTC. It codes for CASSLNQVAAYEQYF.

The CDR3 bases are TGCGCCAGCAGCTTTTTCCCGACCGACCGGACAGGTGGCCCGCGGGAGCAGTACTTC. Protein: CASSFFPTDRTGGPREQYF. This chain joins TRBV5-1 and TRBJ2-7; 7 positions match TRBD1. The J segment lost 7 bases and the V segment lost 2 bases, leaving 24 bases of the junction unmatched. The CDR3 has 19 amino acids. Germline V gene sequence: CDR1 SGHRS, CDR2 YFSETQ.

The CDR3 bases are TGTGCCAGTAGTCCCCCCCAGGGGCGGTCCTCTGGGGCCAACGTCCTGACTTTC. This encodes CASSPPQGRSSGANVLTF. The chain joins TRBV19 to TRBJ2-6; possibly TRBD1 for D (6 bases). Germline CDR1 reads LNHDA; CDR2 reads SQIVND (reference sequence). The CDR3 extends over 18 amino acids. Trimming stripped 5 bases from V and 0 bases from J, with 17 bases between.

A word on this clone: A read error may account for a junction end that differs from germline. The V and J genes are TRBV7-8 and TRBJ2-7; weak D call: TRBD2 (6 bases). Germline assignment: CDR1 SGHVS and CDR2 FQNEAQ. This CDR3 spans 16 amino acids. The CDR3 DNA follows: TGTGCCAGCAGCCCAACCGGCGGGGCCTCGAGCGTCTCGAGGGACTTC. Amino acid sequence: CASSPTGGASSVSRDF.

This clone was seen only a few times. The rearrangement links TRBV27 to TRBJ1-3, with D possibly matching TRBD1 (5 bases). V shed 5 bases and J shed 1 base, with 9 bases lying between them. Germline CDR1 MNHEY, CDR2 SMNVEV (reference sequence). CDR3 length: 14 residues. CDR3: CASSPRGSGNTIYF. The DNA for the CDR3 is TGTGCCAGCAGTCCAAGGGGTTCTGGAAACACCATATATTTT.

The rearrangement uses TRBV6-1 and TRBJ1-4, with 9 nucleotides matching TRBD1. With V trimmed by 0 bases and J by 10 bases, 9 bases remained unmatched. The CDR3 is made up of 16 amino acids. Germline values: CDR1 MNHNS, CDR2 SASEGT. The CDR3 loop reads CASSEAEQGAFLKLFF. Here the CDR3 DNA reads TGTGCCAGCAGTGAAGCAGAACAGGGGGCATTTTTAAAACTGTTTTTT.

V and J are TRBV30 and TRBJ1-3; D not certain. The CDR3 runs to 12 residues. Trimming shortened V by 3 bases and J by 7 bases, and 10 bases separated the two germline ends. Germline V CDR1 and CDR2: GTSNPN, SVGIG (reference sequence). CDR3 region: CAWRGDLNTIYF. As DNA, the CDR3 is TGTGCCTGGAGAGGAGATCTTAACACCATATATTTT.

This sequence joins TRBV5-4 and TRBJ2-3, with TRBD2 matching over 8 bases. V gave up 4 bases and J gave up 4 bases; unmatched junction bases: 5. Per germline, CDR1 SGHNT and CDR2 YYREEE (reference sequence). CDR3 size: 14 residues. DNA of the CDR3: TGTGCCAGCAGCCCCTGGACTAGCCCAGATACGCAGTATTTT. Its translation is CASSPWTSPDTQYF.

This chain joins TRBV9 and TRBJ1-6, with a possible D match to TRBD1 (6 bases). This CDR3 is 16 amino acids long. Trimming cost V 4 bases and J 9 bases, with 20 bases left between them. Germline values: CDR1 SGDLS, CDR2 YYNGEE. The CDR3 spells CASSPLDLGGASPLHF. In DNA, the CDR3 is TGTGCCAGCAGCCCCTTGGACTTGGGGGGGGCTTCACCCCTCCACTTT.

This rearrangement joins TRBV6-1 to TRBJ1-5; TRBD1 aligns across 7 bases. CDR3 size: 15 residues. Germline CDR1 MNHNS, CDR2 SASEGT. V gave up 6 bases and J gave up 7 bases; unmatched junction bases: 12. The CDR3 coding sequence is TGTGCCAGCAGACAGGGGCAGGGTTTTCGACAGCCCCAGCATTTT. As protein: CASRQGQGFRQPQHF.

Regarding this clone: The junction differs from germline at one of its ends, possibly a read error. This rearrangement joins TRBV7-9 to TRBJ1-3, with D unresolved. Germline CDR1 SEHNR, CDR2 FQNEAQ (reference sequence). The CDR3 sequence is 15 residues long. The CDR3 nucleotides are TGTTCCAGCATCACCTCCCACAGCTCTGGAAACACCATATATTTT. It translates to CSSITSHSSGNTIYF.

The V call is TRBV12-1, the J call TRBJ1-1; the D call of TRBD1 is as the table states it, not checked on the DNA. TRBV12-1 is described as a pseudogene. This CDR3 spans 17 amino acids. The CDR3 nucleotides read TGTGCCAGCAGCTTTGCGGACAGGGGGCTTCTAGACGATGAAGCTTTCTTT. Protein product: CASSFADRGLLDDEAFF.

This clone has just a few counts. The chain carries TRBV7-9 and TRBJ1-1; D unclear. Trimming took off 1 base at V and 5 bases at J, with 8 bases between the two ends. There are 13 residues in the CDR3. In germline, CDR1 is SEHNR, CDR2 FQNEAQ (reference sequence). CDR3 coding DNA: TGTGCCAGCAGCTTAGACGGGTATACTGAAGCTTTCTTT. Residues: CASSLDGYTEAFF.

Written as DNA, the CDR3 is TGTGCCAGCAGCGGGGGGGCCGGGGAGCTGTTTTTT. This gives the protein CASSGGAGELFF. The chain combines TRBV9 with TRBJ2-2; a weak D match, TRBD2 (6 bases). Trimming stripped 3 bases from V and 6 bases from J, with 6 bases between. The CDR3 sequence is 12 residues long. Germline CDR1 and CDR2: SGDLS and YYNGEE.

This clone was picked up a small number of times. The rearrangement uses TRBV6-5 and TRBJ2-2; 7 bases are a match to TRBD1. The CDR3 has 13 amino acids. V was pared by 7 bases and J by 6 bases, with 5 bases of the junction left unmatched. Germline loops: CDR1 MNHEY, CDR2 SVGAGI. The CDR3: CASTRDSAGELFF. The CDR3 region has the DNA TGTGCCAGCACCCGGGACAGCGCCGGGGAGCTGTTTTTT.

J is TRBJ1-6 and V is TRBV9; 9 bases map to TRBD1. The CDR3 length is 16 residues. V shed 3 bases, J shed 10 bases, and the junction held 11 bases outside the gene matches. CDR1 and CDR2 (germline): SGDLS, YYNGEE. CDR3 DNA: TGTGCCAGCAGCGCATTACAGGGGGCAAGAGGCTCACCCCTCCACTTT. Its translation: CASSALQGARGSPLHF.

This clone has a single count. The chain combines TRBV4-1 with TRBJ1-3, with D possibly being TRBD1 (5 bases). The germline V and J ends were trimmed by 1 base and 0 bases, with 16 bases remaining between them. The CDR3 covers 18 residues. CDR1 is MGHRA, CDR2 YSYEKL, per germline. CDR3 DNA: TGCGCCAGCAGCCAAGGGTCGGCAGGGTTCACCTCTGGAAACACCATATATTTT. Translation: CASSQGSAGFTSGNTIYF.

The chain has TRBV5-1 and TRBJ1-4; 9 positions agree with TRBD1. Germline assignment: CDR1 SGHRS and CDR2 YFSETQ. V lost 4 bases and J lost 2; bases outside the gene matches: 6. There are 16 residues in the CDR3. The CDR3: CASSPDGQGTNEKLFF. The CDR3 DNA is TGCGCCAGCAGCCCCGACGGACAGGGGACTAATGAAAAACTGTTTTTT.

The genes are TRBV19 and TRBJ1-5; D call uncertain. The V end was cut by 3 bases, the J end by 7 bases, with 10 bases between. CDR1 is LNHDA, CDR2 SQIVND, per germline (reference sequence). This CDR3 spans 13 amino acids. CDR3 amino acids: CASSMNRHQPQHF. For the CDR3, the DNA is TGTGCCAGTAGTATGAACAGACACCAGCCCCAGCATTTT.

V and J are TRBV11-2 and TRBJ2-6; possibly TRBD2 for D (6 bases). V dropped 1 base and J dropped 4 bases, with 20 bases sitting between them. Germline V gene lookup returns CDR1 SGHAT and CDR2 FQNNGV. The CDR3 length is 19 residues. The chain's CDR3 is CASSLVGGGRQGGANVLTF. The CDR3 DNA is TGTGCCAGCAGCTTAGTCGGGGGAGGACGTCAGGGAGGGGCCAACGTCCTGACTTTC. The full variable domain, completed using reference TRBV11-2 and TRBJ2-6, is EAGVAQSPRYKIIEKRQSVAFWCNPISGHATLYWYQQILGQGPKLLIQFQNNGVVDDSQLPKDRFSAERLKGVDSTLKIQPAKLEDSAVYLCASSLVGGGRQGGANVLTFGAGSRLTVL.

The J gene is TRBJ2-3, the V gene TRBV6-4, with 12 bases that match TRBD2. The CDR3 length is 15 residues. Germline V gene sequence: CDR1 MRHNA, CDR2 SNTAGT. J lost 1 base, V lost 4 bases, and 0 bases had no gene match. In DNA form, the CDR3 reads TGTGCCAGCAGTGGGACTAGCGGGGGCACAGATACGCAGTATTTT. Its translation: CASSGTSGGTDTQYF.